This T cell receptor beta chain was profiled in a study of T-cell memory formation after mild COVID-19. A single record per CDR3 protein comes from TCRdb applying MiXCR to the 5' RACE reads. The table lists 200,000 to 300,000 distinct CDR3 sequences, 16% of them singletons. V lost 10 bases and J lost 7, with 17 bases in between. The length of the CDR3 is 12 residues. The receptor comes from a man aged 18 to 30 who had mild COVID-19 (a few samples of this study predate the infection). Cell type and time point are not known. Sequencing was done on a sample of PBMCs or a T cell subset sorted from them (not recorded which). The gene calls are TRBV12-3 or TRBV12-4 and TRBJ2-7; D is perhaps TRBD2 (7 bases). The CDR3 sequence is CATGNGGREQYF. The CDR3 nucleotides are TGTGCCACGGGAAACGGGGGGCGAGAGCAGTACTTC.